This section outlines one TCR beta chain sequence together with its context. No antigen is known for it. UMI-labeled TRB cDNA libraries were prepared by 5' RACE. Each CDR3 protein gets one entry in TCRdb, which reprocessed the 5' RACE reads and gives no DNA. The sample has around 130,000 distinct CDR3 sequences, and its top ten clones hold approximately 0.54%. This CDR3 is built from 14 residues. These data belong to a study of CXCR3-negative and CXCR3-positive naive CD8 T cells. Notes on the study in general: Naive CXCR3-positive cells had TRB CDR3s more hydrophobic than those of CXCR3-negative naive cells. Whereas memory cells differed, naive CXCR3-negative and CXCR3-positive cells shared similar TRBV-TRBJ usage.

The gene calls are TRBV12-3 or TRBV12-4 and TRBJ2-7; without DNA, the TCRdb call of TRBD1 cannot be checked. The sequence came from a human donor in good health. Some clones in this sample may be carry-over from other donors' samples. The sample consisted of naive CXCR3+ CD8+ T cells from blood. Subset described: CD45RO-CCR7+CD27+CD95- naive CD8+ T cells expressing CXCR3 (TNR3+). CDR3 residues: CASSSSGAVHEQYF.